This TCR beta chain appears in the sequencing data of a study of T cells in Graves' hyperthyroidism and ophthalmopathy. This clonotype was seen only a few times. Diagnosis of hyperthyroidism was new in patients aged 18 to 65, and its duration was under 2 months. CDR1 SEHNR and CDR2 FQNEAQ come from the germline V gene (reference sequence). CDR3 length equals 17 residues. J was trimmed by 2 bases and V by 2 bases; bases with no gene match: 10. It was RNA transcripts that yielded the amplified TCR beta CDR3 regions. The HTBI primer set was used in a first-round RT-PCR of the TCR CDR3. TCRdb passed the multiplex PCR reads through MiXCR, listing each CDR3 protein once. The sample comprises some 720,000 distinct CDR3 sequences, roughly 15% of which are singletons, and over 7.5% rests with the top ten.

This receptor was obtained from a man aged 18-30 years with Graves' hyperthyroidism. The sequenced material came from blood. V and J are TRBV7-9 and TRBJ2-7, with 9 bases fitting TRBD2. The DNA for the CDR3 is TGTGCCAGCAGCTTAAGGGAAGGAGCGGGAGGCACCTACGAGCAGTACTTC. Its protein is CASSLREGAGGTYEQYF.